Below, 17 T cell receptor beta chains from the same sample are listed, as sequenced in a study of blood T cell repertoires in COVID-19. Using immunoSEQ multiplex PCR, the repertoire was profiled, and TCRdb retains in-frame clones only, with some absent. The sample has 250,000 or so clones, more than 70% seen once. Sequenced material: peripheral blood. All receptors derive from a woman aged 25 to 39 with COVID-19, enrolled during active disease.

This clone came up once. This chain uses TRBV29-1 with TRBJ2-7; the match to TRBD1 covers 9 bases. The CDR3 length is 14 residues. Trimming took 4 bases from V and 3 from J; bases not matched to a gene: 7. Germline CDR1 reads SQVTM; CDR2 reads ANQGSEA. The CDR3 DNA follows: TGCAGCGTTGTACAGGGGGCTCATCTCTACGAGCAGTACTTC. This encodes CSVVQGAHLYEQYF.

The rearrangement joins TRBV15 to TRBJ1-1; 10 bases map to TRBD1. The trim removed 2 bases at V and 2 bases at J, leaving 2 bases unmatched. CDR1 LNHNV and CDR2 YYDKDF come from the germline V gene (reference sequence). CDR3 length: 15 amino acids. The CDR3 DNA reads as TGTGCCACCAGCAGAAGGGACAGGGGAAACACTGAAGCTTTCTTT. Translated: CATSRRDRGNTEAFF.

The V gene is TRBV29-1, the J gene TRBJ1-3; 7 bases are a match to TRBD1. After removal of 3 bases from V and 4 bases from J, the junction contained 6 bases not matched to a gene. Germline CDR1 reads SQVTM; CDR2 reads ANQGSEA. This CDR3 has 14 amino acids. CDR3 nucleotides: TGCAGCGTTGATCAGGGGGGAAACGGAAACACCATATATTTT. It codes for CSVDQGGNGNTIYF.

This clone is a singleton in its sample. The chain employs TRBV4-3 and TRBJ1-6; 7 bases are a match to TRBD1. CDR1 LGHNA and CDR2 YSLEER come from the germline V gene. V trimming: 1 base; J trimming: 8 bases; junction bases outside the gene matches: 5. The CDR3 is 15 residues long. The CDR3 DNA follows: TGCGCCAGCAGCCAAGGACAGGGAATTGATTCACCCCTCCACTTT. Residues: CASSQGQGIDSPLHF.

This clone appeared once. V and J are TRBV20-1 and TRBJ2-7, with D possibly TRBD1 on 6 matching bases. This CDR3 spans 15 amino acids. Trimming shortened V by 3 bases and J by 2 bases, and 17 bases separated the two germline ends. CDR1 and CDR2 (germline): DFQATT, SNEGSKA (reference sequence). The CDR3 nucleotides read TGCAGTGCTAGTTCCGGCGCAGGGGCCCCCTACGAGCAGTACTTC. The encoded protein is CSASSGAGAPYEQYF.

CDR3 coding DNA: TGTGCCACCAGCTACAGGGGATCCTACAATGAGCAGTTCTTC. This translates into CATSYRGSYNEQFF. V gene TRBV15 combines with J gene TRBJ2-1; 7 bases are shared with TRBD1. The CDR3 is 14 residues long. Germline V gene data show CDR1 as LNHNV and CDR2 as YYDKDF (reference sequence). The junction had 2 bases not matched to a gene; V was cut back by 5 bases and J by 1 base. The entire variable domain, with the rest obtained from reference TRBV15 and TRBJ2-1, is as follows: DAMVIQNPRYQVTQFGKPVTLSCSQTLNHNVMYWYQQKSSQAPKLLFHYYDKDFNNEADTPDNFQSRRPNTSFCFLDIRSPGLGDTAMYLCATSYRGSYNEQFFGPGTRLTVL.

The chain uses TRBV14 and TRBJ2-1; TRBD2 matches 13 bases. The CDR3 is 17 residues long. Losses at the gene ends were 4 bases for V and 0 bases for J; bases not matched to a gene: 3. CDR1 and CDR2 (germline): SGHDN, FVKESK. CDR3 sequence: CASSRGTSGASYNEQFF. CDR3 nucleotides: TGTGCCAGCAGCCGAGGGACTAGCGGGGCCTCCTACAATGAGCAGTTCTTC.

This chain links TRBV10-3 with TRBJ2-1; 8 bases match TRBD2. Germline assignment: CDR1 ENHRY and CDR2 SYGVKD. This CDR3 region has 16 residues. The V and J ends lost 0 bases and 0 bases, in that order; junction bases with no gene match: 1. The CDR3, as DNA: TGTGCCATCAGTGAGTCTAGCGGGGTCTCCTACAATGAGCAGTTCTTC. Translated, it gives CAISESSGVSYNEQFF.

This chain links TRBV28 with TRBJ1-2; possible D gene TRBD1, 5 bases. CDR3 length: 14 residues. The V end was cut by 10 bases, the J end by 4 bases, with 19 bases between. The germline V gene encodes CDR1 MDHEN and CDR2 SYDVKM. CDR3 sequence (DNA): TGTGCCACCGCCCGGGGGTGGGGCGGCTATGGCTACACCTTC. Translated, it gives CATARGWGGYGYTF.

The chain uses TRBV2 and TRBJ2-1, with 11 nucleotides matching TRBD2. CDR3 length: 16 residues. Germline V gene lookup returns CDR1 SNHLY and CDR2 FYNNEI. V was clipped by 2 bases and J by 2 bases; unmatched bases: 2. CDR3 region: CASSERLAGTYNEQFF. The CDR3 nucleotides read TGTGCCAGCAGTGAAAGACTAGCGGGGACCTACAATGAGCAGTTCTTC.

This clone was seen a few times. The chain employs TRBV5-1 and TRBJ2-2, with 8 bases fitting TRBD1. J was trimmed by 5 bases and V by 2 bases; bases with no gene match: 11. From germline, CDR1 is SGHRS and CDR2 YFSETQ. This CDR3 contains 17 residues. CDR3 protein: CASSFQGQGGGTGELFF. CDR3 sequence (DNA): TGCGCCAGCAGCTTCCAAGGACAGGGAGGAGGTACCGGGGAGCTGTTTTTT.

This clone has just one count. This sequence joins TRBV19 and TRBJ1-6; 9 positions agree with TRBD1. V gave up 6 bases and J gave up 0 bases; unmatched junction bases: 6. The germline CDR1 and CDR2 sequences are LNHDA and SQIVND (reference sequence). The CDR3 is 17 amino acids. CDR3 bases: TGTGCCAGTAGAGTCCGGGACAGGGTCTCCTATAATTCACCCCTCCACTTT. Its protein is CASRVRDRVSYNSPLHF.

The chain uses TRBV28 and TRBJ1-2, with D perhaps TRBD1 (6 bases). This CDR3 region has 11 residues. Per the germline V gene, CDR1 is MDHEN and CDR2 is SYDVKM. Trimming took 7 bases from V and 8 from J, leaving 11 bases between them. The CDR3 loop is CASNRDGGYTF. The CDR3, as DNA: TGTGCCAGCAACAGGGACGGCGGCTACACCTTC.

This chain links TRBV5-4 with TRBJ2-3; 16 bases agree with TRBD2. CDR1 and CDR2 from the germline V gene are SGHNT and YYREEE (reference sequence). The CDR3 length is 18 residues. J was trimmed by 3 bases and V by 3 bases; bases with no gene match: 7. The CDR3 coding sequence is TGTGCCAGCAGCTCCGGGACTAGCGGGGGGGCCGGTACAGATACGCAGTATTTT. Its translation is CASSSGTSGGAGTDTQYF.

The chain has TRBV15 and TRBJ2-7; D may be TRBD1 (6 bases). Germline CDR1 and CDR2: LNHNV and YYDKDF (reference sequence). CDR3 length: 13 residues. Trimming took 0 bases from V and 7 from J, leaving 10 bases between them. CDR3 loop: CATSRDRGGEQYV. CDR3 nucleotide sequence: TGTGCCACCAGCAGAGACAGGGGCGGGGAGCAGTACGTC.

This clone was detected once. DNA of the CDR3: TGTGCCAGCAGTTTCGGGTTGGGAGGCTACGAGCAGTACTTC. Translated, it gives CASSFGLGGYEQYF. J is TRBJ2-7 and V is TRBV27; a possible D gene is TRBD2 (6 bases). Trimming took 3 bases from V and 3 from J, leaving 12 bases between them. The CDR3 extends over 14 amino acids. Germline CDR1 and CDR2: MNHEY and SMNVEV (reference sequence).

The rearrangement uses TRBV4-1 and TRBJ2-5; 7 positions agree with TRBD2. CDR3 length: 16 amino acids. The V gene's germline CDR1 is MGHRA and CDR2 YSYEKL. V dropped 7 bases and J dropped 4; count of bases not matched to a gene: 15. The CDR3 region has the DNA TGCGCCAGCACTCCCAACGGGGGGAGAAGCGGAGAGACCCAGTACTTC. Amino acids: CASTPNGGRSGETQYF.